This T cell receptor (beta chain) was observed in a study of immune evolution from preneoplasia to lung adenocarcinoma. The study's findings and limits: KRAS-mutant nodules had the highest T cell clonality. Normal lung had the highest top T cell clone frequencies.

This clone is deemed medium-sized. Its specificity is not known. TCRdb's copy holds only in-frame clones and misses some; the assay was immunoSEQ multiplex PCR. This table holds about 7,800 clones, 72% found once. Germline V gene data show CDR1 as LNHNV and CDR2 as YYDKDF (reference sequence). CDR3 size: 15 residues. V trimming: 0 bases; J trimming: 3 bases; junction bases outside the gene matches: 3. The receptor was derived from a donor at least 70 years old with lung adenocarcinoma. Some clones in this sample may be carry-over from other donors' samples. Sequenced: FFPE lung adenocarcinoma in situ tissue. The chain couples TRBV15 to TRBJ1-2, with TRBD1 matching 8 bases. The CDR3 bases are TGTGCCACCAGCAGAGAGACAGGGGAGTACTATGGCTACACCTTC. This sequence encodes CATSRETGEYYGYTF.